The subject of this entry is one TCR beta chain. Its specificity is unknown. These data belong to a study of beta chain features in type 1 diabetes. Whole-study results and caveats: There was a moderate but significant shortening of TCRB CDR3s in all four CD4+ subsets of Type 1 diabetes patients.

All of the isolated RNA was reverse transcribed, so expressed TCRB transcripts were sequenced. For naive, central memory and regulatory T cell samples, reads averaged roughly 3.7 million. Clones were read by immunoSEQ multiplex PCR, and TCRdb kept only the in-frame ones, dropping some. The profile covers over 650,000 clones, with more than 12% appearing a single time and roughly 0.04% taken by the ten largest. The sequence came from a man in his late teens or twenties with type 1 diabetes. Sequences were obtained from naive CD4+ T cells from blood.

This CDR3 reads CASSVEEWPLTGFF. In nucleotides, the CDR3 is TGTGCCAGCAGCGTAGAAGAATGGCCCCTAACGGGGTTCTTC. The chain joins TRBV9 to TRBJ2-1, with unresolved D. CDR3 length: 14 residues. Trimming removed 0 bases from V and 15 bases from J, with 19 bases in between. The germline V gene has CDR1 SGDLS and CDR2 YYNGEE.